This TCR beta chain was captured in a study of blood T cell repertoires in COVID-19 (dated by TCRdb to 2018 to 2020). About the study as a whole: Samples covering the acute and convalescent phases of COVID-19 were provided by collaborators in the United States, Italy and Spain. Samples were obtained from the ongoing ImmuneRACE study (first 160 participants) and from 950 to 1,500 subjects provided by 6 global collaborators. The repertoires were released in a freely available public database meant as a resource for research on the immune response to SARS-CoV-2. A de-identified subject ID, COVID-19 status, age in years and sex were almost always included in the sample metadata. The prospective study material was composed of cDNA or gDNA derived from T cells, B-cell-depleted T cells, or PBMCs. Subjects who had been exposed to COVID-19, were actively infected with it, or had recovered from it provided the deeply sampled blood TCRbeta repertoires that made up the dataset. Where available, HLA class I and class II types were taken from metadata supplied by the sample provider and were not determined by assay-based typing. Overall study results and their limits: The quantity of clinical and demographic metadata differed by source and by participant and was supplied without curation.

TCRbeta CDR3 regions were amplified from genomic DNA by means of the immunoSEQ Assay, a bias-controlled multiplex PCR. The authors' analysis ran thus. The number of nucleated cells in each sample was estimated from the amplification of reference gene primers within the assay. To quantify the absolute abundance of each unique TCRbeta CDR3 rearrangement, sequence reads were collapsed and filtered. For each sample, productive Simpson clonality was calculated as the square root of Simpson's diversity index over productive rearrangements. The table was pulled from immuneACCESS by TCRdb, which kept in-frame rearrangements only. Such tables lose some clones; where checked, under half of the loss comes from unresolved V genes, and the rest has no known cause. V and J calls and clone size come straight from that table; D and trimming were deduced from the DNA. A total of roughly 300,000 clones appear in this sample, around 90% of them only once. The top ten constitute roughly 6.8% of the sample.

To note about this clone: Its target antigen remains unknown. Nothing much larger sits one base from this clone, and base qualities are not available.

At one collaborating source in Seattle, patients were enrolled during active infection and were followed longitudinally through the course of disease. Each collaborating institution followed its own protocols to collect whole blood in K2EDTA tubes. For TCRbeta analysis, collaborators shipped samples in one of three forms: frozen whole blood, isolated PBMCs, or DNA extracted from either of those sample types. CDR1 and CDR2 (WNHNN, SYGVQD) derive from the germline V gene (reference sequence). Cut back by 10 bases and 0 bases, the V and J ends lie 11 bases apart. There are 13 amino acids in the CDR3, from cysteine to phenylalanine inclusive. Of all the DNA, just the CDR3 is kept, 39 bases in frame from base 1.

This clonotype was obtained from a woman aged 25 to 39 with COVID-19, enrolled during active disease. Sequencing was performed on peripheral blood. The sequence joins TRBV10-1 to TRBJ2-3; the D gene cannot be resolved reliably. The DNA sequence follows: TGCGCCACCGAGAGGTCTAGCACAGATACGCAGTATTTT. It translates to CATERSSTDTQYF.